This T cell receptor beta chain was profiled in a study of blood T cell repertoires in COVID-19. Libraries were prepared by immunoSEQ multiplex PCR; TCRdb keeps only in-frame clonotypes and omits some of them. The table shows more than 75,000 clones, with around nine tenths occurring only once. Per the germline V gene, CDR1 is MNHNY and CDR2 is SVGAGI (reference sequence). The CDR3 runs to 12 residues. V was clipped by 3 bases and J by 5 bases, with 7 bases between them. Points on this clone: Other DNA sequences in this specimen translate into the identical CDR3.

The TCR sequence derives from a woman of 80 years or more with acute or convalescent COVID-19. The material sequenced was peripheral blood. The V gene is TRBV6-6, the J gene TRBJ2-5; D ambiguous. The CDR3 region has the DNA TGTGCCAGCAGTTATAGTCGGGAGACCCAGTACTTC. It codes for CASSYSRETQYF.